Below are 29 T cell receptor beta chains sequenced from a single sample in a study of blood T cell repertoires in COVID-19. Assay used: immunoSEQ multiplex PCR; TCRdb lists only in-frame clones, some missing. The sample gives roughly 300,000 clones, more than 75% of which show up once; 7.8% is in the top ten. Sequenced sample: peripheral blood. Receptors originate from a woman aged 50 to 65 who had recovered from COVID-19.

As concerns this clone: Different DNA sequences within this sample yield the same CDR3. The chain links TRBV7-2 to TRBJ2-5; 8 bases match TRBD2. CDR3 length: 14 residues. Germline CDR1 is SGHTA and CDR2 is FQGNSA. V was pared by 2 bases and J by 4 bases, with 3 bases of the junction left unmatched. CDR3 protein: CASSLPSGGETQYF. In DNA, the CDR3 is TGTGCCAGCAGCTTACCCAGCGGGGGAGAGACCCAGTACTTC.

The chain is built from TRBV4-2 and TRBJ2-1; D perhaps matches TRBD2 (5 bases). Per the germline V gene, CDR1 is LGHNA and CDR2 is YNFKEQ. CDR3 length: 12 residues. Trimming left V 1 base short and J 10 bases short, with 8 bases between. CDR3 region: CASSQGGWEQFF. In DNA form, the CDR3 reads TGTGCCAGCAGCCAAGGAGGGTGGGAGCAGTTCTTC.

The chain's CDR3 is CAIGTTTNYGYTF. The CDR3 DNA reads TGTGCCATTGGGACTACCACCAACTATGGCTACACCTTC. The gene calls are TRBV10-3 and TRBJ1-2; D might be TRBD1 (5 bases). The CDR3 is 13 amino acids. Germline CDR1 and CDR2: ENHRY and SYGVKD. V gave up 9 bases and J gave up 2 bases, with 13 bases separating them.

This sequence joins TRBV11-2 and TRBJ2-7; D unresolved. CDR3 length equals 14 residues. The germline gives CDR1 SGHAT, CDR2 FQNNGV. V lost 0 bases to trimming and J lost 2 bases, with 8 bases between them. CDR3 DNA sequence: TGTGCCAGCAGCTTAGAGGCCTTAACCTACGAGCAGTACTTC. This encodes CASSLEALTYEQYF.

V and J are TRBV28 and TRBJ1-2, with D uncertain. The CDR3 runs 14 residues. V lost 7 bases, J lost 0 bases, and 12 bases lay in between. CDR1 MDHEN and CDR2 SYDVKM come from the germline V gene. The CDR3 sequence: CASIGEPTNYGYTF. CDR3 DNA: TGTGCCAGCATCGGGGAACCTACTAACTATGGCTACACCTTC.

V is TRBV7-8 and J is TRBJ1-3; the D is unclear. V was shortened by 2 bases and J by 0 bases, with 8 bases between the two germline ends. Germline V lookup: CDR1 SGHVS, CDR2 FQNEAQ. CDR3 length: 15 residues. The CDR3 loop is CASSLMSYSGNTIYF. In DNA form, the CDR3 reads TGTGCCAGCAGCTTAATGTCCTACTCTGGAAACACCATATATTTT.

This CDR3 is CASSPDNGHTLEETQYF. The CDR3 nucleotides read TGTGCCAGCAGCCCCGACAACGGCCATACCCTGGAAGAGACCCAGTACTTC. The V gene is TRBV4-2, the J gene TRBJ2-5; D call uncertain. The V end was cut by 4 bases, the J end by 3 bases, with 21 bases between. CDR3 size: 17 residues. Germline CDR1 and CDR2: LGHNA and YNFKEQ.

The V and J genes are TRBV4-1 and TRBJ2-7; 10 bases align to TRBD2. V lost 1 base and J lost 7; bases outside the gene matches: 10. CDR3 length: 16 amino acids. Germline loops: CDR1 MGHRA, CDR2 YSYEKL. In DNA, the CDR3 is TGCGCCAGCAGCCAAGGGGGAGGACTAGCGGCCGGGGAGCAGTACTTC. As protein: CASSQGGGLAAGEQYF.

In this sample, this clone turned up once. The chain recombines TRBV27 with TRBJ2-3; 13 positions agree with TRBD2. The germline gives CDR1 MNHEY, CDR2 SMNVEV (reference sequence). The CDR3 spans 16 residues. V trimming: 7 bases; J trimming: 6 bases; junction bases outside the gene matches: 10. In nucleotides, the CDR3 is TGTGCCAGCACCCTTGGACTAGCGGGGGTTCGGGATACGCAGTATTTT. Residues: CASTLGLAGVRDTQYF.

The CDR3 nucleotides are TGTGCCAGCAGCCCTTGGACGGGAGTAAGCACAGATACGCAGTATTTT. Translated: CASSPWTGVSTDTQYF. This rearrangement joins TRBV5-4 to TRBJ2-3; D may be TRBD2 (6 bases). The CDR3 consists of 16 residues. V lost 4 bases and J 0 bases, leaving 15 bases between the germline ends. CDR1 and CDR2 from the germline V gene are SGHNT and YYREEE (reference sequence).

This rearrangement joins TRBV28 to TRBJ2-1, with D tentatively TRBD2 (6 bases). V was trimmed by 3 bases and J by 7 bases, leaving 13 bases between them. The CDR3 loop spans 14 amino acids. Per germline, CDR1 MDHEN and CDR2 SYDVKM. CDR3 DNA sequence: TGTGCCAGCAGTTTTAACGAGCGGGCAAATGAGCAGTTCTTC. Protein sequence: CASSFNERANEQFF.

The V call is TRBV3-1 (or the pseudogene TRBV3-2), the J call TRBJ2-5; possible D gene TRBD2, 6 bases. This CDR3 spans 14 amino acids. Germline CDR1 LGHDT, CDR2 YNNKEL (reference sequence). V lost 1 base and J lost 6, with 12 bases in between. CDR3 bases: TGTGCCAGCAGCCAAGTCGTCGGGGGAAAGACCCAGTACTTC. It yields the protein CASSQVVGGKTQYF.

The sample holds one count of this clone. This chain joins TRBV6-6 and TRBJ1-2; D is uncertain. The CDR3 loop spans 14 amino acids. Trimming took 6 bases from V and 2 from J, leaving 13 bases between them. Per germline, CDR1 MNHNY and CDR2 SVGAGI (reference sequence). The CDR3 is CASSHLVANYGYTF. The CDR3 DNA follows: TGTGCCAGCAGCCATCTTGTGGCCAACTATGGCTACACCTTC.

This clone came up a few times. The chain couples TRBV27 to TRBJ1-1; 7 nucleotides line up with TRBD1. Germline lookup yields CDR1 MNHEY and CDR2 SMNVEV (reference sequence). The V and J ends lost 8 bases and 3 bases, in that order; junction bases with no gene match: 6. The CDR3 covers 13 residues. Written as DNA, the CDR3 is TGTGCCAGCCCAAAGACAGGGTACACTGAAGCTTTCTTT. Translating it yields CASPKTGYTEAFF.

The chain combines TRBV5-1 with TRBJ1-2; D is uncertain. Germline V lookup: CDR1 SGHRS, CDR2 YFSETQ. The ends were cut back, 0 bases at V and 2 bases at J, with 11 bases in the middle. The CDR3 sequence is 15 residues long. The CDR3 reads CASSLGPGLNYGYTF. The CDR3, as DNA: TGCGCCAGCAGCTTGGGGCCCGGACTGAACTATGGCTACACCTTC.

This clone was found a few times. In nucleotides, the CDR3 is TGTGCCAGCAGCTTAGTGGGAACAGGGGTTCCCTACGAGCAGTACTTC. Its translation: CASSLVGTGVPYEQYF. The chain employs TRBV7-2 and TRBJ2-7, with 7 bases aligning to TRBD1. CDR1 and CDR2 (germline): SGHTA, FQGNSA. V was clipped by 1 base and J by 2 bases; unmatched bases: 8. CDR3 length: 16 amino acids.

The chain combines TRBV19 with TRBJ1-1, with D uncertain. The CDR3 extends over 11 amino acids. The V gene lost 9 bases and the J gene lost 1 base, with 6 bases spanning the gap. Germline V gene data show CDR1 as LNHDA and CDR2 as SQIVND (reference sequence). The CDR3 bases are TGTGCCAGCACTTGGAACACTGAAGCTTTCTTT. Translation: CASTWNTEAFF.

V usage is TRBV18 and J usage is TRBJ2-1; possibly TRBD2 for D (5 bases). CDR1 and CDR2 (germline): KGHSH, LQKENI. This CDR3 spans 15 amino acids. The V and J ends lost 6 bases and 7 bases respectively, with 19 bases between them. The DNA for the CDR3 is TGTGCCAGCTCCATCTTAACTAGGGCGCCTAATGAGCAGTTCTTC. This gives the protein CASSILTRAPNEQFF. Combining the CDR3 with reference TRBV18 and TRBJ2-1 gives the whole variable domain NAGVMQNPRHLVRRRGQEARLRCSPMKGHSHVYWYRQLPEEGLKFMVYLQKENIIDESGMPKERFSAEFPKEGPSILRIQQVVRGDSAAYFCASSILTRAPNEQFFGPGTRLTVL.

The chain carries TRBV4-3 and TRBJ2-3; TRBD2 might be the D (5 bases). The V gene's germline CDR1 is LGHNA and CDR2 YSLEER. This CDR3 is built from 18 residues. The V gene lost 1 base and the J gene lost 0 bases, with 17 bases spanning the gap. In DNA form, the CDR3 reads TGCGCCAGCAGCCAAGCCCGGGCTAGCAGTTCTAGCACAGATACGCAGTATTTT. It translates to CASSQARASSSSTDTQYF.

This clone was counted only a few times. The J gene is TRBJ2-1, the V gene TRBV19; 8 bases are a match to TRBD2. Trimming removed 9 bases from V and 3 bases from J; junction bases left unmatched: 10. Per the germline V gene, CDR1 is LNHDA and CDR2 is SQIVND (reference sequence). There are 15 residues in the CDR3. The CDR3 DNA reads TGTGCCAGCGCCTCGGGACTAGGCGGCTACAATGAGCAGTTCTTC. Protein: CASASGLGGYNEQFF.

This clone was recorded once. V gene TRBV15 combines with J gene TRBJ1-3; no clear D. Germline-derived CDR1 and CDR2 are LNHNV and YYDKDF (reference sequence). This CDR3 spans 17 amino acids. V lost 0 bases, J lost 0 bases, and 12 bases lay in between. For the CDR3, the DNA is TGTGCCACCAGCAGAGATTTTCCGGAGAGCTCTGGAAACACCATATATTTT. Its translation: CATSRDFPESSGNTIYF.

The chain is built from TRBV27 and TRBJ2-7; D call uncertain. Germline values: CDR1 MNHEY, CDR2 SMNVEV (reference sequence). The V and J ends lost 2 bases and 0 bases respectively, with 8 bases between them. The CDR3 contains 14 residues. DNA of the CDR3: TGTGCCAGCAGTTTAATCTCTAGCTCCTACGAGCAGTACTTC. Translation: CASSLISSSYEQYF.

This clone was recorded a few times. This chain links TRBV7-9 with TRBJ2-5; unclear D gene. The V gene's germline CDR1 is SEHNR and CDR2 FQNEAQ (reference sequence). V dropped 5 bases and J dropped 0 bases, with 4 bases sitting between them. This CDR3 is built from 12 residues. DNA for the CDR3: TGTGCCAGCAGCCCCAACCAAGAGACCCAGTACTTC. Its translation is CASSPNQETQYF.

This clone has a single count. The CDR3 spells CASSVVASGTYNEQFF. The DNA of the CDR3 is TGTGCCAGCAGCGTAGTGGCTAGCGGGACCTACAATGAGCAGTTCTTC. This chain uses TRBV9 with TRBJ2-1, with TRBD2 identical over 9 bases. The CDR3 runs 16 residues. Per germline, CDR1 SGDLS and CDR2 YYNGEE. Trimming took 0 bases from V and 2 from J; bases not matched to a gene: 3.

This chain links TRBV27 with TRBJ2-2, with 8 bases that match TRBD1. There are 15 residues in the CDR3. With 5 bases clipped from V and 7 bases from J, the junction kept 9 bases outside the gene matches. Germline V gives CDR1 MNHEY, CDR2 SMNVEV (reference sequence). The CDR3 spells CASSVGTGRSGELFF. Here the CDR3 DNA reads TGTGCCAGCAGTGTGGGGACAGGTAGAAGCGGGGAGCTGTTTTTT.

J is TRBJ1-1 and V is TRBV6-4; D is perhaps TRBD1 (6 bases). Trimming stripped 6 bases from V and 2 bases from J, with 10 bases between. CDR1 and CDR2 (germline): MRHNA, SNTAGT. The CDR3 has 13 amino acids. The CDR3 region is CASRTDSNTEAFF. Here the CDR3 DNA reads TGTGCCAGCAGGACGGACAGTAACACTGAAGCTTTCTTT.

The chain employs TRBV2 and TRBJ1-1; TRBD1 might be the D (5 bases). Germline CDR1 reads SNHLY; CDR2 reads FYNNEI. V lost 5 bases and J 1 base, leaving 11 bases between the germline ends. The CDR3 is 14 residues long. The CDR3 nucleotides are TGTGCCAGCAGTATCAGGACACAGAACACTGAAGCTTTCTTT. This encodes CASSIRTQNTEAFF.

CDR3 DNA: TGTGCCAGCAGTTTAAACAGGGGACGCGGTTCCTACGAGCAGTACTTC. This codes for CASSLNRGRGSYEQYF. The rearrangement links TRBV27 to TRBJ2-7; 7 positions agree with TRBD1. Germline CDR1 reads MNHEY; CDR2 reads SMNVEV (reference sequence). The CDR3 has 16 amino acids. Trimming cost V 2 bases and J 1 base; bases outside gene matches: 8.

The chain recombines TRBV27 with TRBJ1-2; TRBD1 aligns across 8 bases. Germline V gene lookup returns CDR1 MNHEY and CDR2 SMNVEV (reference sequence). The CDR3 loop spans 14 amino acids. J lost 5 bases, V lost 5 bases, and 7 bases had no gene match. The chain's CDR3 is CASSRRTGRYGYTF. In nucleotides, the CDR3 is TGTGCCAGCAGTCGTAGGACAGGGAGGTATGGCTACACCTTC.